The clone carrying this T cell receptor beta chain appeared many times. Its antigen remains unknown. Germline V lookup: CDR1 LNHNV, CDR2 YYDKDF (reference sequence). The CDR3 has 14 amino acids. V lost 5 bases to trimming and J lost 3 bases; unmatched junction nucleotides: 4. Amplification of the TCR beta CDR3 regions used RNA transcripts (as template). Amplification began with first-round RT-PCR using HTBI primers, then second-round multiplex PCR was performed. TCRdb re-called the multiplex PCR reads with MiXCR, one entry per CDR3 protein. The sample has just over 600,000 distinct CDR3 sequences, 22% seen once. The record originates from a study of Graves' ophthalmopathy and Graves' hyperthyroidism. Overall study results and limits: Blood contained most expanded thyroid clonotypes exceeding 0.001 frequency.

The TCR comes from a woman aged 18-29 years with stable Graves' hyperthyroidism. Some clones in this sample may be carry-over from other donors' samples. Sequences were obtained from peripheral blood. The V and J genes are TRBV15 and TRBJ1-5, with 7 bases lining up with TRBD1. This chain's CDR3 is CATSADRVNQPQHF. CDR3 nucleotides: TGTGCCACCAGCGCCGACAGGGTCAATCAGCCCCAGCATTTT.